The following is a T cell receptor (beta chain) sequence with its context. These data come from a study of control samples from healthy donors and cancer patients. This table comes from immunoSEQ multiplex PCR, and its TCRdb copy is limited to in-frame clones, with some not included. The sample includes tens of thousands of clones, about nine tenths of them seen just once. Deletions cut 2 bases from V and 2 bases from J, with 12 bases between. The CDR3 covers 15 residues. Germline V gene lookup returns CDR1 SGHAT and CDR2 FQNNGV. Sequencing used blood. This TCR was recovered from a young man in good health. This chain uses TRBV11-2 with TRBJ1-2; D is uncertain. The CDR3 protein is CASSLRATGNYGYTF. Here the CDR3 DNA reads TGTGCCAGCAGCTTAAGGGCCACCGGCAACTATGGCTACACCTTC.